The 26 T cell receptor beta chains in this list originate from one sample, sequenced in a study of blood T cell repertoires in COVID-19. Using immunoSEQ multiplex PCR, the repertoire was profiled, and TCRdb retains in-frame clones only, with some absent. This sample has fewer than 200,000 clones, with about 85% found just once. Material: peripheral blood. The receptors stem from a man aged 55 to 69 with acute or convalescent COVID-19.

The chain employs TRBV29-1 and TRBJ2-3; 13 bases are a match to TRBD2. V was pared by 3 bases and J by 13 bases, with 7 bases of the junction left unmatched. From germline, CDR1 is SQVTM and CDR2 ANQGSEA. The CDR3 contains 13 residues. CDR3 DNA: TGCAGCGTTGAGGACGGGACTAGCGGGATAAAGTATTTT. It codes for CSVEDGTSGIKYF.

The chain uses TRBV5-1 and TRBJ2-3, with D possibly being TRBD2 (6 bases). The CDR3 totals 17 residues. Germline loops: CDR1 SGHRS, CDR2 YFSETQ. With 9 bases removed from V and 0 bases from J, the gap between germline ends came to 23 bases. The CDR3 DNA sequence: TGCGCCATCTCGTCGGGGGAGTCAGGTCATAGCACAGATACGCAGTATTTT. Its translation is CAISSGESGHSTDTQYF.

This clone was found once. The chain employs TRBV21-1 and TRBJ1-1; the DNA was not compared with TRBD1, the D call given in the table. TRBV21-1 is listed as a pseudogene. CDR3 size: 14 residues. CDR3 loop: CASSRADMNTEAFF. The CDR3 nucleotides read TGTGCCAGCAGCAGGGCTGATATGAACACTGAAGCTTTCTTT.

CDR3 amino acids: CASSPQGIDGYTF. The CDR3, as DNA: TGTGCCAGCAGCCCTCAGGGAATCGATGGCTACACCTTC. The chain has TRBV7-9 and TRBJ1-2; weak D call: TRBD1 (5 bases). The CDR3 runs to 13 residues. Trimming took off 5 bases at V and 6 bases at J, with 13 bases between the two ends. Germline V CDR1 and CDR2: SEHNR, FQNEAQ (reference sequence).

The chain is built from TRBV6-6 and TRBJ1-4, with D possibly being TRBD1 (6 bases). The CDR3 is 13 residues long. V was clipped by 7 bases and J by 8 bases, with 14 bases between them. Germline V CDR1 and CDR2: MNHNY, SVGAGI (reference sequence). The CDR3 is CASTSTGGEKLFF. CDR3 sequence (DNA): TGTGCCAGCACTTCGACAGGCGGGGAAAAACTGTTTTTT.

The J gene is TRBJ1-1, the V gene TRBV19; no clear D gene. Per germline, CDR1 LNHDA and CDR2 SQIVND (reference sequence). The length of the CDR3 is 12 residues. Trimming cost V 7 bases and J 0 bases, with 6 bases left between them. CDR3 nucleotide sequence: TGTGCCAGTATCGGGGTGAACACTGAAGCTTTCTTT. It yields the protein CASIGVNTEAFF.

DNA for the CDR3: TGTGCCAGCAGTCCAAGGGGTTTAGCCAAAAACATTCAGTACTTC. This translates into CASSPRGLAKNIQYF. The chain couples TRBV3-1 (or the pseudogene TRBV3-2) to TRBJ2-4, with D maybe TRBD1 (5 bases). V lost 6 bases, J lost 0 bases, and 12 bases lay in between. Germline-derived CDR1 and CDR2 are LGHDT and YNNKEL (reference sequence). This CDR3 contains 15 residues.

This chain links TRBV18 with TRBJ1-6, with D perhaps matching TRBD1 (6 bases). V lost 1 base and J lost 9, with 13 bases in between. This CDR3 is built from 15 residues. Germline V gene data show CDR1 as KGHSH and CDR2 as LQKENI. CDR3 region: CASSPRVQGSSPLHF. In nucleotides, the CDR3 is TGTGCCAGCTCACCACGGGTCCAGGGGAGTTCACCCCTCCACTTT.

This chain joins TRBV19 and TRBJ2-1; D possibly corresponds to TRBD2 (5 bases). CDR3 length: 13 residues. Germline values: CDR1 LNHDA, CDR2 SQIVND (reference sequence). V was pared by 10 bases and J by 2 bases, with 12 bases between. CDR3 amino acids: CATSPGAYNEQFF. CDR3 DNA sequence: TGTGCCACGTCCCCCGGGGCCTACAATGAGCAGTTCTTC.

This CDR3 reads CAISLDRGLEAFF. The CDR3, as DNA: TGTGCCATCAGCCTTGACAGGGGGCTAGAAGCTTTCTTT. The genes are TRBV10-3 and TRBJ1-1; 10 bases fit TRBD1. Germline V gives CDR1 ENHRY, CDR2 SYGVKD. This CDR3 comprises 13 residues. J was trimmed by 8 bases and V by 6 bases; bases with no gene match: 6.

This clone has a handful of counts. The V and J genes are TRBV2 and TRBJ1-5, with 9 bases aligning to TRBD1. The CDR3 length is 15 residues. V shed 5 bases, J shed 5 bases, and the junction held 7 bases outside the gene matches. Germline CDR1 is SNHLY and CDR2 is FYNNEI. CDR3 bases: TGTGCCAGCAGTCTTAGACAGGGGGAGTATCAGCCCCAGCATTTT. Its protein is CASSLRQGEYQPQHF.

This rearrangement joins TRBV5-6 to TRBJ1-2, with 7 positions matching TRBD1. In germline, CDR1 is SGHDT, CDR2 YYEEEE. This CDR3 spans 13 amino acids. V lost 4 bases to trimming and J lost 7 bases; unmatched junction nucleotides: 7. As DNA, the CDR3 is TGTGCCAGCAGCCTAGGGGGCAGGGGTGGCTACACCTTC. Protein product: CASSLGGRGGYTF.

The sample holds one count of this clone. The chain carries TRBV6-6 and TRBJ2-2, with 9 bases matching TRBD1. The CDR3 contains 16 residues. Trimming took 2 bases from V and 6 from J; bases not matched to a gene: 7. Germline V lookup: CDR1 MNHNY, CDR2 SVGAGI (reference sequence). Written as DNA, the CDR3 is TGTGCCAGCAGTTACGGGGGACAGGGTCGGGCCGGGGAGCTGTTTTTT. Its translation is CASSYGGQGRAGELFF.

The V gene is TRBV6-2 or TRBV6-3, the J gene TRBJ2-3; 9 bases are a match to TRBD2. Germline V gene data show CDR1 as MNHEY and CDR2 as SVGEGT. The length of the CDR3 is 16 residues. V dropped 2 bases and J dropped 4; count of bases not matched to a gene: 7. The CDR3 coding sequence is TGTGCCAGCAGTTACAATGTAGCGGGGGCGTCAGATACGCAGTATTTT. This sequence encodes CASSYNVAGASDTQYF.

The chain carries TRBV7-3 and TRBJ2-7, with D possibly being TRBD2 (5 bases). CDR3 length: 13 residues. The germline V gene has CDR1 SGHTA and CDR2 FQGTGA. Between the trimmed V and J ends, which lost 5 bases and 4 bases, there was a span of 12 bases. The CDR3 region is CASSLGVGYEQYF. The CDR3 nucleotides are TGTGCCAGCAGCCTCGGGGTAGGGTACGAGCAGTACTTC.

This clone was picked up one time. This sequence joins TRBV24-1 and TRBJ2-1; tentatively, D is TRBD2 (6 bases). Germline V lookup: CDR1 KGHDR, CDR2 SFDVKD. The V and J ends lost 10 bases and 9 bases respectively, with 15 bases between them. The CDR3 has 12 residues. The CDR3 loop is CATGLARGEQFF. The CDR3 region has the DNA TGTGCCACTGGACTGGCGCGGGGTGAGCAGTTCTTC.

The rearrangement links TRBV6-2 or TRBV6-3 to TRBJ2-7, with 14 positions matching TRBD2. V gave up 5 bases and J gave up 6 bases; unmatched junction bases: 3. The germline V gene has CDR1 MNHEY and CDR2 SVGEGT. The CDR3 has 14 amino acids. In DNA, the CDR3 is TGTGCCAGCAGTCCGGGACTAGCGGGAGCCGAGCAGTACTTC. This sequence encodes CASSPGLAGAEQYF.

This clone showed up just once. The rearrangement joins TRBV7-2 to TRBJ2-5, with D tentatively TRBD1 (5 bases). Germline-derived CDR1 and CDR2 are SGHTA and FQGNSA. The CDR3 length is 13 residues. Trimming left V 5 bases short and J 4 bases short, with 11 bases between. CDR3 amino acids: CASSQDISETQYF. As DNA, the CDR3 is TGTGCCAGCAGCCAGGACATCTCAGAGACCCAGTACTTC.

V usage is TRBV14 and J usage is TRBJ2-3; 8 bases map to TRBD2. Per germline, CDR1 SGHDN and CDR2 FVKESK. The length of the CDR3 is 15 residues. The V and J ends lost 1 base and 6 bases, in that order; junction bases with no gene match: 6. This chain's CDR3 is CASSQVRGGRDTQYF. CDR3 in DNA: TGTGCCAGCAGCCAAGTACGGGGGGGACGGGATACGCAGTATTTT.

The gene calls are TRBV29-1 and TRBJ2-3; maybe TRBD1 (6 bases). The CDR3 has 13 amino acids. V was pared by 4 bases and J by 4 bases, with 12 bases between. Germline V gene lookup returns CDR1 SQVTM and CDR2 ANQGSEA. CDR3 loop: CSVVQGNADTQYF. The CDR3 nucleotides read TGCAGCGTTGTCCAGGGGAACGCAGATACGCAGTATTTT.

The chain couples TRBV7-3 to TRBJ1-6; a possible D gene is TRBD1 (5 bases). This CDR3 has 14 amino acids. V shed 1 base and J shed 9 bases, with 10 bases lying between them. CDR1 is SGHTA and CDR2 is FQGTGA in the germline V gene. This CDR3 reads CASSLSRDGSPLHF. CDR3 DNA: TGTGCCAGCAGCTTAAGCAGGGATGGTTCACCCCTCCACTTT.

This rearrangement joins TRBV6-6 to TRBJ2-5; D may be TRBD1 (6 bases). The V gene's germline CDR1 is MNHNY and CDR2 SVGAGI (reference sequence). CDR3 size: 15 residues. Trimming pared 2 bases from V and 4 bases from J, leaving 14 bases between. The DNA of the CDR3 is TGTGCCAGCAGTTACCGGCAGGGGACCCCAGAGACCCAGTACTTC. Protein: CASSYRQGTPETQYF.

The chain carries TRBV7-3 and TRBJ2-2; 10 nucleotides match TRBD2. Losses at the gene ends were 4 bases for V and 5 bases for J; bases not matched to a gene: 4. Germline V gives CDR1 SGHTA, CDR2 FQGTGA. The CDR3 totals 15 residues. The CDR3 loop reads CASSSLAGETGELFF. DNA for the CDR3: TGTGCCAGCAGCTCCCTAGCGGGAGAAACCGGGGAGCTGTTTTTT.

This chain connects TRBV29-1 to TRBJ1-2; perhaps TRBD1 as D (6 bases). CDR3 length: 13 residues. Germline assignment: CDR1 SQVTM and CDR2 ANQGSEA. Deletions cut 1 base from V and 6 bases from J, with 12 bases between. CDR3 amino acids: CSVEVGAIHGYTF. The CDR3 DNA sequence: TGCAGCGTTGAAGTGGGGGCCATCCATGGCTACACCTTC. Full variable domain (missing parts from reference TRBV29-1 and TRBJ1-2): SAVISQKPSRDICQRGTSLTIQCQVDSQVTMMFWYRQQPGQSLTLIATANQGSEATYESGFVIDKFPISRPNLTFSTLTVSNMSPEDSSIYLCSVEVGAIHGYTFGSGTRLTVV.

The chain recombines TRBV6-5 with TRBJ2-1, with a possible D match to TRBD1 (5 bases). Trimming stripped 6 bases from V and 3 bases from J, with 9 bases between. This CDR3 comprises 13 residues. Germline CDR1 is MNHEY and CDR2 is SVGAGI. CDR3 in amino acids: CASSETDYNEQFF. In DNA form, the CDR3 reads TGTGCCAGCAGCGAGACAGACTACAATGAGCAGTTCTTC.

The V call is TRBV4-3, the J call TRBJ1-1, with a weak D call TRBD1 (6 bases). The CDR3 is made up of 13 amino acids. The V gene lost 4 bases and the J gene lost 12 bases, with 18 bases spanning the gap. The germline gives CDR1 LGHNA, CDR2 YSLEER. The CDR3 reads CASSPDGQGRTFF. As DNA, the CDR3 is TGCGCCAGCAGCCCTGACGGTCAGGGGAGAACTTTCTTT.